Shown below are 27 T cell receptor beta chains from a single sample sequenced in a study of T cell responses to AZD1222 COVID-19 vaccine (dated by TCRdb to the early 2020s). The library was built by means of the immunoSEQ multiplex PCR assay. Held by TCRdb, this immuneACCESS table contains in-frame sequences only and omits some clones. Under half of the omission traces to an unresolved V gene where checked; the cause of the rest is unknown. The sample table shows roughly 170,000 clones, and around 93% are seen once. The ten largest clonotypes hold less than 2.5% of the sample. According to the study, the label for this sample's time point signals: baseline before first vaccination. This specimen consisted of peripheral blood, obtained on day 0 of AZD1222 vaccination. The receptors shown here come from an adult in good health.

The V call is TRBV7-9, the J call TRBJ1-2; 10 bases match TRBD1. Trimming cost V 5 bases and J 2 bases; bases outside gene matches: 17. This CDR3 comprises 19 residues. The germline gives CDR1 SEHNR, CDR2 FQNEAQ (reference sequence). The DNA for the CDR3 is TGTGCCAGCAGCGGAGGCCGACAGGGGGCGCCCCCTCTAAACTATGGCTACACCTTC. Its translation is CASSGGRQGAPPLNYGYTF.

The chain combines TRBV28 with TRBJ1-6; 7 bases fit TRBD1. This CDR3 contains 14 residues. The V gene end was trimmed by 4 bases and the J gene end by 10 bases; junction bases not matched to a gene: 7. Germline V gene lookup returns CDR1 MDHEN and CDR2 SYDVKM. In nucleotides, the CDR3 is TGTGCCAGCAGTTCGAGGGGGCTCCAATCACCCCTCCACTTT. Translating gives CASSSRGLQSPLHF. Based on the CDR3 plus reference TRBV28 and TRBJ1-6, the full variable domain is DVKVTQSSRYLVKRTGEKVFLECVQDMDHENMFWYRQDPGLGLRLIYFSYDVKMKEKGDIPEGYSVSREKKERFSLILESASTNQTSMYLCASSSRGLQSPLHFGNGTRLTVT.

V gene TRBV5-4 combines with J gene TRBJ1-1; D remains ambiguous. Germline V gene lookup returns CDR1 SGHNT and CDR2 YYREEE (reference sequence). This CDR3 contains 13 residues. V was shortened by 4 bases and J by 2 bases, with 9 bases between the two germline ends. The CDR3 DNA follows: TGTGCCAGCAGCGGCTCCGTAAACACTGAAGCTTTCTTT. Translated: CASSGSVNTEAFF.

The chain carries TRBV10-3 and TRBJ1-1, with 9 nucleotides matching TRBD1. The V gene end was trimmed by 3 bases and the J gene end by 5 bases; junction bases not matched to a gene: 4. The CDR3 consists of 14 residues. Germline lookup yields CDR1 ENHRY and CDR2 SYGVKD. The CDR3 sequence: CAISDPGTGTEAFF. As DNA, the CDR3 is TGTGCCATCAGTGACCCCGGGACAGGGACTGAAGCTTTCTTT.

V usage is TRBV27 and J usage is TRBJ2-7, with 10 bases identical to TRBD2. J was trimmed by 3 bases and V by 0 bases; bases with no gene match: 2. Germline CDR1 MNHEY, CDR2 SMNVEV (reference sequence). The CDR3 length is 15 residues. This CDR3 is CASSLSWTSGYEQYF. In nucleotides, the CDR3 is TGTGCCAGCAGTTTATCCTGGACTAGCGGCTACGAGCAGTACTTC.

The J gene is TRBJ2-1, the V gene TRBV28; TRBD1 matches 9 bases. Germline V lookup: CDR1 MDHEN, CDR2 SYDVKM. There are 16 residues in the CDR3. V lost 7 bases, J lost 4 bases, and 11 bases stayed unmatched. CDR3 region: CASIKSDRGIYNEQFF. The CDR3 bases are TGTGCCAGCATAAAATCGGACAGGGGAATATACAATGAGCAGTTCTTC.

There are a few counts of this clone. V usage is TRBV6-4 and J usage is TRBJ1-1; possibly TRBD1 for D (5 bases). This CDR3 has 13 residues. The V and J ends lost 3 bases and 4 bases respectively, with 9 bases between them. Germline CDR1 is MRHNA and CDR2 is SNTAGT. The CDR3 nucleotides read TGTGCCAGCAGTGAACAGGCTGCCACTGAAGCTTTCTTT. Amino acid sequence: CASSEQAATEAFF.

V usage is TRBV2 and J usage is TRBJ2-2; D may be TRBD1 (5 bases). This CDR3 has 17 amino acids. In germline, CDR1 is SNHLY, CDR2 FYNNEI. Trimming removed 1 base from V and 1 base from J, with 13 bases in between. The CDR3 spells CASSEGRIGQNTGELFF. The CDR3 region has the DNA TGTGCCAGCAGTGAAGGGCGAATTGGACAGAACACCGGGGAGCTGTTTTTT.

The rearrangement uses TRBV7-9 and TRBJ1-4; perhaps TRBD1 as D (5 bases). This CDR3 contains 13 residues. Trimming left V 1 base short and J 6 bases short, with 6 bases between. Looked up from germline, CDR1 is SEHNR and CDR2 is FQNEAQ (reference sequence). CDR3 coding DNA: TGTGCCAGCAGCTTAGAACAGGATGAAAAACTGTTTTTT. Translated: CASSLEQDEKLFF.

The CDR3 loop reads CASSTPRAQNQPQHF. DNA for the CDR3: TGTGCCAGTAGCACCCCACGGGCTCAAAATCAGCCCCAGCATTTT. The chain uses TRBV19 and TRBJ1-5; D unclear. The CDR3 length is 15 residues. Per germline, CDR1 LNHDA and CDR2 SQIVND (reference sequence). Trimming pared 6 bases from V and 4 bases from J, leaving 16 bases between. Using reference TRBV19 and TRBJ1-5 for the parts outside the CDR3, the full variable domain is DGGITQSPKYLFRKEGQNVTLSCEQNLNHDAMYWYRQDPGQGLRLIYYSQIVNDFQKGDIAEGYSVSREKKESFPLTVTSAQKNPTAFYLCASSTPRAQNQPQHFGDGTRLSIL.

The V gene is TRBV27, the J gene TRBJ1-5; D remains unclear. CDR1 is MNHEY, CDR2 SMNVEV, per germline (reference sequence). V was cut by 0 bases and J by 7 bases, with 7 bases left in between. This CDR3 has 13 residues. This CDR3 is CASSLSKAQPQHF. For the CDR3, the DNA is TGTGCCAGCAGTTTATCCAAGGCGCAGCCCCAGCATTTT.

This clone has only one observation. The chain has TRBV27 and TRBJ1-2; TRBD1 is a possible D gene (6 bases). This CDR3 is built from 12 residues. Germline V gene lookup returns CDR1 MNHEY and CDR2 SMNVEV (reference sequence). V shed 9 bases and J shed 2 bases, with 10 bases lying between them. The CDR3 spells CASWGGNYGYTF. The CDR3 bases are TGTGCCAGTTGGGGGGGCAACTATGGCTACACCTTC.

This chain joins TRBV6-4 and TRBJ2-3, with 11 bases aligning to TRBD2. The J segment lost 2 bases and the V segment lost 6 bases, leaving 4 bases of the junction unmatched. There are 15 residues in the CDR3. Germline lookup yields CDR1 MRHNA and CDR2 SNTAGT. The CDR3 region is CASSPGLADTDTQYF. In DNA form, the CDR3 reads TGTGCCAGCAGCCCGGGACTAGCGGACACAGATACGCAGTATTTT.

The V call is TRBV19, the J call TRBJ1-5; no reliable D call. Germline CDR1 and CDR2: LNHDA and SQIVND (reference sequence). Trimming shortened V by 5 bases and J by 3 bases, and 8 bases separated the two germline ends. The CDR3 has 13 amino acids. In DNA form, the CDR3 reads TGTGCCAGTAGTTCTCAGAACAATCAGCCCCAGCATTTT. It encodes CASSSQNNQPQHF.

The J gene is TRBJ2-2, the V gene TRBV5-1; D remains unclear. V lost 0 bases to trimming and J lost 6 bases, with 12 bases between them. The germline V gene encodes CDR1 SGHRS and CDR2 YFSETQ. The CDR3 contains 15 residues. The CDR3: CASSLAASGAGELFF. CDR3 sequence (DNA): TGCGCCAGCAGCTTGGCCGCTTCAGGTGCCGGGGAGCTGTTTTTT.

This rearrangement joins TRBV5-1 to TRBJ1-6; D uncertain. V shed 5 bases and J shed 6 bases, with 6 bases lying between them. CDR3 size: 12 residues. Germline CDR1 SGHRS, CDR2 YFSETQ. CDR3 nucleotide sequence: TGCGCCAGCAGGGGAATTAATTCACCCCTCCACTTT. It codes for CASRGINSPLHF.

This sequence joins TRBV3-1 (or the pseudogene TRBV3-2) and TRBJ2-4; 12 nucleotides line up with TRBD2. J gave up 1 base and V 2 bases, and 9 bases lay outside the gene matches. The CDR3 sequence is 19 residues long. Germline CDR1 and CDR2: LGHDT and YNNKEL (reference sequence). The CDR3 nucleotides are TGTGCCAGCAGCCAATTTCTAGCGGGGGGGCCAGGGGCCAAAAACATTCAGTACTTC. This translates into CASSQFLAGGPGAKNIQYF.

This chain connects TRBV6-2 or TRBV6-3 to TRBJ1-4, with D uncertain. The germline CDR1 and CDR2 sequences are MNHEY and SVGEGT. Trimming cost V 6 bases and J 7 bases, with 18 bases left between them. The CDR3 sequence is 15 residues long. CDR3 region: CASSFLLDGLEKLFF. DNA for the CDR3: TGTGCCAGCAGCTTCCTCCTGGACGGACTTGAAAAACTGTTTTTT.

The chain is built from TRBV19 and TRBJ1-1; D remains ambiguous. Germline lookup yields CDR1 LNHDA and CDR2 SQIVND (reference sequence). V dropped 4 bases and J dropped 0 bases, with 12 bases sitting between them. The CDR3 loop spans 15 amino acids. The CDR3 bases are TGTGCCAGTAGTACCCCCCTTGGCGTGAACACTGAAGCTTTCTTT. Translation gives CASSTPLGVNTEAFF.

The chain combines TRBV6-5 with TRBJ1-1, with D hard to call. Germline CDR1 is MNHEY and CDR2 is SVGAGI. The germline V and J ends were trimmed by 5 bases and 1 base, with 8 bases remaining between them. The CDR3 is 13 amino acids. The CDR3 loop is CASSNRQNTEAFF. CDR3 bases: TGTGCCAGCAGTAACCGACAGAACACTGAAGCTTTCTTT.

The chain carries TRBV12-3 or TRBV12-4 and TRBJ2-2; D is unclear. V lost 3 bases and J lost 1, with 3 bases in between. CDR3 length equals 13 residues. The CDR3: CASSFMNTGELFF. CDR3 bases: TGTGCCAGCAGTTTTATGAACACCGGGGAGCTGTTTTTT.

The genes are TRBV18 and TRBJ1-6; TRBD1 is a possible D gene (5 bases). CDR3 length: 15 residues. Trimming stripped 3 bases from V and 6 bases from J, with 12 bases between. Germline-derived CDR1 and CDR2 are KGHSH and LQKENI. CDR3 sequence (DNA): TGTGCCAGCTCACCCGAGACAGAAAGTAATTCACCCCTCCACTTT. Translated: CASSPETESNSPLHF. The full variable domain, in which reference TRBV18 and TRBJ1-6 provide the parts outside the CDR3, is NAGVMQNPRHLVRRRGQEARLRCSPMKGHSHVYWYRQLPEEGLKFMVYLQKENIIDESGMPKERFSAEFPKEGPSILRIQQVVRGDSAAYFCASSPETESNSPLHFGNGTRLTVT.

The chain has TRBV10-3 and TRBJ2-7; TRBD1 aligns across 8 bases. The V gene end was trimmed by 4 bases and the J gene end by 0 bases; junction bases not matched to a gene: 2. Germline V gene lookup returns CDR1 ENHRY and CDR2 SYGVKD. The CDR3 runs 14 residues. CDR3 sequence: CAISGDRSSYEQYF. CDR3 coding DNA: TGTGCCATCAGTGGGGACAGGAGCTCCTACGAGCAGTACTTC.

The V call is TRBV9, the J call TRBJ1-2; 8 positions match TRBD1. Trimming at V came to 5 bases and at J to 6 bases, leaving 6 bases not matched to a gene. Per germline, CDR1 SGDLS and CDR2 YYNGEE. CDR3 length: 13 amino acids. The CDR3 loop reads CASSDPGGHGYTF. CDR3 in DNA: TGTGCCAGCAGTGACCCAGGGGGCCATGGCTACACCTTC.

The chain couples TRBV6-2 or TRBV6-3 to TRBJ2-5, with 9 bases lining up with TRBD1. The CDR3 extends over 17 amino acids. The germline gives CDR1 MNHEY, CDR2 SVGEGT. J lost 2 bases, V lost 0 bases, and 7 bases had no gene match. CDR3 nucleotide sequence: TGTGCCAGCAGTTACTCCCCGACAGGGGGTGGTCAAGAGACCCAGTACTTC. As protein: CASSYSPTGGGQETQYF.

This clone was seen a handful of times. For the CDR3, the DNA is TGCAGCGTTGAAGAGGGCGCAGGGGCGCCGATTGAAGCTTTCTTT. It codes for CSVEEGAGAPIEAFF. This chain connects TRBV29-1 to TRBJ1-1, with D perhaps matching TRBD1 (6 bases). V lost 0 bases to trimming and J lost 7 bases, with 18 bases between them. There are 15 residues in the CDR3. CDR1 and CDR2 (germline): SQVTM, ANQGSEA. Looking up the rest from reference TRBV29-1 and TRBJ1-1 gives the full variable domain: SAVISQKPSRDICQRGTSLTIQCQVDSQVTMMFWYRQQPGQSLTLIATANQGSEATYESGFVIDKFPISRPNLTFSTLTVSNMSPEDSSIYLCSVEEGAGAPIEAFFGQGTRLTVV.

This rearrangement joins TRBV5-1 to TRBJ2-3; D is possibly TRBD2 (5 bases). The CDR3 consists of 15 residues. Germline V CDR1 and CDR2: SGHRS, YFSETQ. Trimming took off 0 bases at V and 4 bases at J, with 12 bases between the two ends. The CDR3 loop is CASSLAGQRADTQYF. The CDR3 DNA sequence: TGCGCCAGCAGCTTGGCGGGCCAGAGGGCAGATACGCAGTATTTT.